The 2 T cell receptor beta chains below were found in one sample sequenced in a study of T cell repertoires in cytomegalovirus infection (dated by TCRdb to between 2019 and 2020). Sequencing relied on an Illumina HiSeq 1500. TCRdb reprocessed the public reads (quality trimming at Q25 with fastp, clone calling with MiXCR) and kept in-frame beta chains. Here each entry gathers all rows of one CDR3 protein and keeps the most common genes and DNA. This sample is represented by over 100,000 distinct CDR3 sequences; approximately 15% of them were singletons. Of the sample, over 8% is held by the ten largest clones. Sequencing input: PBMCs. The receptors come from a human donor in good health (CMV status not recorded). Some clones in this sample may be carry-over from other donors' samples.

This clonotype was found many times. CDR3 protein: CASSESGGWKTQYF. The CDR3 region has the DNA TGTGCCAGCAGTGAATCCGGGGGCTGGAAGACCCAGTACTTC. This chain links TRBV6-1 with TRBJ2-5, with D perhaps matching TRBD1 or TRBD2 (6 bases each). V was cut by 2 bases and J by 6 bases, with 13 bases left in between. The CDR3 covers 14 residues. CDR1 and CDR2 from the germline V gene are MNHNS and SASEGT.

The table lists this clonotype with many counts. This chain links TRBV7-2 with TRBJ2-3; D unresolved. The CDR3 covers 13 residues. Germline assignment: CDR1 SGHTA and CDR2 FQGNSA. Trimming removed 8 bases from V and 7 bases from J, with 16 bases in between. The DNA for the CDR3 is TGTGCCAGCGGAAGACCAGATTTTAATACGCAGTATTTT. Protein: CASGRPDFNTQYF. Filled out from reference TRBV7-2 and TRBJ2-3, the complete variable domain reads GAGVSQSPSNKVTEKGKDVELRCDPISGHTALYWYRQSLGQGLEFLIYFQGNSAPDKSGLPSDRFSAERTGGSVSTLTIQRTQQEDSAVYLCASGRPDFNTQYFGPGTRLTVL.